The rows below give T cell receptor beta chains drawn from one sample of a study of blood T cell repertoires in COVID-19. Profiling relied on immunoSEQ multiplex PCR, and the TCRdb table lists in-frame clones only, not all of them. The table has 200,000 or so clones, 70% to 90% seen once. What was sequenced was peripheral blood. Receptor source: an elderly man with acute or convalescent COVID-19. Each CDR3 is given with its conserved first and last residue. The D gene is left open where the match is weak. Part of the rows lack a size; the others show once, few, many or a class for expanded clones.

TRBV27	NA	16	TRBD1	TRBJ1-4	CASSPHVDRGKEKLFF	TGTGCCAGCAGTCCGCATGTCGACAGGGGAAAGGAAAAACTGTTTTTT
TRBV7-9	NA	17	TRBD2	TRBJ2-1	CASSPGRGSGRTNEQFF	TGTGCCAGCAGCCCCGGGCGAGGGAGCGGGAGGACCAATGAGCAGTTCTTC
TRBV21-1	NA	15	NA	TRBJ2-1	CATFQTRQGNNEQFF	TGTGCCACCTTTCAAACGAGACAGGGGAACAATGAGCAGTTCTTC
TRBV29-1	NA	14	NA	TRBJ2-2	CSVIGAINTGELFF	TGCAGCGTTATTGGAGCGATTAACACCGGGGAGCTGTTTTTT
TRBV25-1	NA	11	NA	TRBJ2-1	CASSSFNEQFF	TGTGCCAGCAGTTCCTTTAATGAGCAGTTCTTC
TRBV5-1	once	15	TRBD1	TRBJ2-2	CASSLRGLDTGELFF	TGCGCCAGCAGCTTGAGGGGGCTGGACACCGGGGAGCTGTTTTTT
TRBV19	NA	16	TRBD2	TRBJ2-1	CASKGLARKSYNEQFF	TGTGCCAGTAAAGGACTAGCGAGGAAGTCCTACAATGAGCAGTTCTTC
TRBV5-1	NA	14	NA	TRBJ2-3	CASSLGSVGDTQYF	TGCGCCAGCAGCTTGGGGTCCGTCGGAGATACGCAGTATTTT
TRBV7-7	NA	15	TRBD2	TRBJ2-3	CASSPLAGGIDTQYF	TGTGCTAGCAGCCCACTAGCGGGAGGGATAGATACGCAGTATTTT
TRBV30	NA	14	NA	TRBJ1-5	CAWSLGSSNQPQHF	TGTGCCTGGAGTCTTGGCTCGAGCAATCAGCCCCAGCATTTT
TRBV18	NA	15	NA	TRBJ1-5	CASSTRAGTNQPQHF	TGTGCCAGCTCGACCCGGGCGGGGACCAATCAGCCCCAGCATTTT
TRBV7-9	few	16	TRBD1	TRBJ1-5	CASSSGTAGSGQPQHF	TGTGCCAGCAGCTCAGGGACAGCAGGTTCAGGGCAGCCCCAGCATTTT
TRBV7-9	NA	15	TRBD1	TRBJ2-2	CASSGRQGNTGELFF	TGTGCCAGCAGCGGCAGACAGGGGAACACCGGGGAGCTGTTTTTT
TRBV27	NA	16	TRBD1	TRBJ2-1	CASSWKGQGHYNEQFF	TGTGCCAGCAGTTGGAAGGGACAGGGTCATTACAATGAGCAGTTCTTC
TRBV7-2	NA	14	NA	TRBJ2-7	CASSPPGVLREQYF	TGTGCCAGCAGCCCTCCCGGGGTCCTCCGCGAGCAGTACTTC
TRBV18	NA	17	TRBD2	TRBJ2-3	CASSRDPAGGLSDTQYF	TGTGCCAGCTCACGGGATCCAGCGGGAGGTTTGTCGGATACGCAGTATTTT
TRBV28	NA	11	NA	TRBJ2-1	CASSPRNEQFF	TGTGCCAGCAGTCCCAGGAATGAGCAGTTCTTC
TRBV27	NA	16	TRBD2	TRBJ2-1	CASSLYASGSRDEQFF	TGTGCCAGCAGTTTATACGCTAGCGGGAGTAGGGATGAGCAGTTCTTC
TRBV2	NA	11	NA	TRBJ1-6	CASSDPSPLHF	TGTGCCAGCAGTGACCCATCACCCCTCCACTTT
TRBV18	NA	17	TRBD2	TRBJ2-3	CASSAALAGDATDTQYF	TGTGCCAGCTCAGCCGCACTAGCGGGAGACGCCACAGATACGCAGTATTTT
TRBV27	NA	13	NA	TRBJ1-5	CASSLFPNQPQHF	TGTGCCAGCAGTTTATTCCCGAATCAGCCCCAGCATTTT
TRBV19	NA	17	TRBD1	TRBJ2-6	CASSSGQGASGANVLTF	TGTGCCAGTAGTTCAGGACAGGGGGCCTCTGGGGCCAACGTCCTGACTTTC
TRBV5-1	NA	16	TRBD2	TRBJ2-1	CASSPTPSGGHNEQFF	TGCGCCAGCAGCCCCACCCCTAGCGGGGGACACAATGAGCAGTTCTTC
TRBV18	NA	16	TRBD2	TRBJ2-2	CASSPGTSGILGELFF	TGTGCCAGCTCACCAGGGACTAGCGGGATTCTCGGGGAGCTGTTTTTT
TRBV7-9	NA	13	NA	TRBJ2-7	CASSLATSYEQYF	TGTGCCAGCAGCTTAGCCACATCCTACGAGCAGTACTTC
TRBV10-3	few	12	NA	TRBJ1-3	CASQGSGNTIYF	TGTGCCAGCCAGGGCTCTGGAAACACCATATATTTT
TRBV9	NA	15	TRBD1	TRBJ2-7	CASSPTDRGRDEQYF	TGTGCCAGCAGCCCCACGGACAGGGGGCGAGACGAGCAGTACTTC
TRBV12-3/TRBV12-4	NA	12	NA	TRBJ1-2	CASSLFDYGYTF	TGTGCCAGCAGCCTCTTTGACTATGGCTACACCTTC
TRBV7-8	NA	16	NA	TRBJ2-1	CASSFRAAVSYNEQFF	TGTGCCAGCAGCTTCCGAGCGGCGGTTTCCTACAATGAGCAGTTCTTC
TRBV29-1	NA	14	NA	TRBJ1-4	CSVPKQGSNEKLFF	TGCAGCGTGCCGAAACAGGGTTCTAATGAAAAACTGTTTTTT
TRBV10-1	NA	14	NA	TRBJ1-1	CASSSRDTNTEAFF	TGCGCCAGCAGTTCCAGGGACACGAACACTGAAGCTTTCTTT
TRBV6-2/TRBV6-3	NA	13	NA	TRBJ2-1	CASSRLRYNEQFF	TGTGCCAGCAGTAGACTCCGATACAATGAGCAGTTCTTC
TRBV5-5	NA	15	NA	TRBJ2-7	CASSLELAASYEQYF	TGTGCCAGCAGCTTGGAATTAGCGGCATCCTACGAGCAGTACTTC
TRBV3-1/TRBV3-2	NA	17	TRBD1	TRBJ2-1	CASSQVGAGGRKNEQFF	TGTGCCAGCAGCCAAGTGGGGGCAGGGGGCAGGAAAAATGAGCAGTTCTTC
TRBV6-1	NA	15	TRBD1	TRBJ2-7	CASSEYQGASYEQYF	TGTGCCAGCAGTGAATATCAGGGGGCGAGCTACGAGCAGTACTTC
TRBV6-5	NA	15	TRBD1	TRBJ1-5	CASSYTGQGNQPQHF	TGTGCCAGCAGTTACACCGGACAGGGGAATCAGCCCCAGCATTTT
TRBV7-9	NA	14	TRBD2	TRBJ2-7	CASRRTSASYEQYF	TGTGCCAGCAGGCGGACTAGCGCCTCCTACGAGCAGTACTTC
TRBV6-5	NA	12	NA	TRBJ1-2	CASTDIQNFYTF	TGTGCCAGCACCGACATTCAAAACTTCTACACCTTC
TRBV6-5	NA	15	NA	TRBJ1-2	CASSYGGQGVGGYTF	TGTGCCAGCAGTTATGGTGGCCAGGGTGTAGGTGGCTACACCTTC
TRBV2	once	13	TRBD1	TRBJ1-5	CASEGQLNQPQHF	TGTGCCAGCGAGGGACAGCTAAATCAGCCCCAGCATTTT
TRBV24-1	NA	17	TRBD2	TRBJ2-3	CATSDLRTSGRTDTQYF	TGTGCCACCAGTGATCTTCGGACTAGCGGGAGGACAGATACGCAGTATTTT
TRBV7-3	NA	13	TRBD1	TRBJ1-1	CASSRGTGTEAFF	TGTGCCAGCAGCCGCGGGACAGGGACTGAAGCTTTCTTT
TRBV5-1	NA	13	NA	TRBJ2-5	CASSQTSRETQYF	TGCGCCAGCAGCCAGACTAGTCGAGAGACCCAGTACTTC
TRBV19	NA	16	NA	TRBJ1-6	CASSIPPGLYNSPLHF	TGTGCCAGTAGTATACCCCCAGGACTCTATAATTCACCCCTCCACTTT
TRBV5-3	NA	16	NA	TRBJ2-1	CARSSSGGAPKNEQFF	TGTGCCAGAAGCTCGTCGGGCGGGGCCCCAAAAAATGAGCAGTTCTTC
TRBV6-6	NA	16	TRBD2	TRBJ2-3	CASSYLTSGSTDTQYF	TGTGCCAGCAGTTACCTCACTAGCGGAAGCACAGATACGCAGTATTTT
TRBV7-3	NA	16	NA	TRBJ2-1	CASSLNLGTSYNEQFF	TGTGCCAGCAGCTTAAATCTCGGGACTTCCTACAATGAGCAGTTCTTC
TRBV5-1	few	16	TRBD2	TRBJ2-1	CASSLGVSGRYNEQFF	TGCGCCAGCTCTCTAGGAGTGAGCGGGAGATACAATGAGCAGTTCTTC
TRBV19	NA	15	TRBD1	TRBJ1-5	CASTDVQGSNQPQHF	TGTGCCAGTACCGACGTACAGGGGAGCAATCAGCCCCAGCATTTT
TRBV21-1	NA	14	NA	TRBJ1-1	CASSFYGGNTEAFF	TGTGCCAGCAGCTTCTACGGAGGGAACACTGAAGCTTTCTTT
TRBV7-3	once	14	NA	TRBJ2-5	CASLGESKGETQYF	TGTGCCAGCCTCGGGGAATCAAAAGGGGAGACCCAGTACTTC
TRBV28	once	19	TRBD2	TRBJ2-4	CASSLPRGSGKIAKNIQYF	TGTGCCAGCAGTTTACCCAGAGGTAGCGGGAAGATAGCCAAAAACATTCAGTACTTC
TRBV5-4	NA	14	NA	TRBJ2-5	CASSGALTQETQYF	TGTGCCAGCAGCGGAGCACTAACCCAAGAGACCCAGTACTTC
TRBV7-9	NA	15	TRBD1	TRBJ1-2	CASSQQGAEGYGYTF	TGTGCCAGCAGCCAACAGGGGGCGGAGGGTTATGGCTACACCTTC
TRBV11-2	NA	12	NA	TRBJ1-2	CASSQRILGYTF	TGTGCCAGCAGTCAGCGGATATTGGGCTACACCTTC
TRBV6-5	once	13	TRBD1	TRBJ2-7	CASSLGGPYEQYF	TGTGCCAGCAGTCTAGGGGGCCCCTACGAGCAGTACTTC
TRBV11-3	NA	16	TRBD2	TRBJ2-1	CASSSRLAGGGNEQFF	TGTGCCAGCAGCTCAAGACTAGCGGGAGGAGGGAATGAGCAGTTCTTC
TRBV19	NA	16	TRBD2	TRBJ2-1	CASTPAGLAGGYEQFF	TGTGCCAGTACCCCCGCGGGGCTAGCGGGAGGCTATGAGCAGTTCTTC